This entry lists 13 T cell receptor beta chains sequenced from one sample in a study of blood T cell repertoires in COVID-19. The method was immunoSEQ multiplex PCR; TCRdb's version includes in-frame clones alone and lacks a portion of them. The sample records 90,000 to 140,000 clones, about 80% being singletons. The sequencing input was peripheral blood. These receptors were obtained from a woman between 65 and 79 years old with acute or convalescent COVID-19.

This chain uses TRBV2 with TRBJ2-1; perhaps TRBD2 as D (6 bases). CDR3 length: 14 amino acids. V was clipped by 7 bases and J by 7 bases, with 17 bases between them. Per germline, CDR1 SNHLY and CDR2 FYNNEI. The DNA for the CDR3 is TGTGCCAGCACTTCATCGCACGGGGGAAATGAGCAGTTCTTC. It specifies CASTSSHGGNEQFF.

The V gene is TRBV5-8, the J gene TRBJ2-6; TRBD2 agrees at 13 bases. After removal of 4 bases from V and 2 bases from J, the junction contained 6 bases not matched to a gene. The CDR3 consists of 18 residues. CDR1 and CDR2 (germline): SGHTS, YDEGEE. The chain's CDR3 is CASSKTSGGPPGANVLTF. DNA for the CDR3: TGTGCCAGCAGCAAGACTAGCGGGGGGCCTCCTGGGGCCAACGTCCTGACTTTC.

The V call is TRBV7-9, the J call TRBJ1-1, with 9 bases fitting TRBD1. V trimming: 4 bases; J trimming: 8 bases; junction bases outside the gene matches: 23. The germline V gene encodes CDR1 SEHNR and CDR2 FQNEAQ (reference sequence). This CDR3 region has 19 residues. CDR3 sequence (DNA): TGTGCCAGCAGCTCTTGGATCCCCGGTAGGGACAGGGTTTCCGGGGAAGCTTTCTTT. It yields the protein CASSSWIPGRDRVSGEAFF.

The CDR3 DNA reads as TGTGCCATCGCGTCGCTTGACAGGGGCACAGATACGCAGTATTTT. It is translated as CAIASLDRGTDTQYF. The chain recombines TRBV10-3 with TRBJ2-3, with 7 positions matching TRBD1. Per the germline V gene, CDR1 is ENHRY and CDR2 is SYGVKD. V shed 8 bases and J 1 base; nucleotides not matched to a gene: 9. The CDR3 contains 15 residues.

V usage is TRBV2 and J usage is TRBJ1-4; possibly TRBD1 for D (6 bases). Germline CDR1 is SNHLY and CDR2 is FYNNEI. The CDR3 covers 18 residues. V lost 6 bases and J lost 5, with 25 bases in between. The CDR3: CASSQRLERTALNEKLFF. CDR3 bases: TGTGCCAGCAGCCAACGACTGGAAAGGACAGCTTTAAATGAAAAACTGTTTTTT. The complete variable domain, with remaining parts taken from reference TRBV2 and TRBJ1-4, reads EPEVTQTPSHQVTQMGQEVILRCVPISNHLYFYWYRQILGQKVEFLVSFYNNEISEKSEIFDDQFSVERPDGSNFTLKIRSTKLEDSAMYFCASSQRLERTALNEKLFFGSGTQLSVL.

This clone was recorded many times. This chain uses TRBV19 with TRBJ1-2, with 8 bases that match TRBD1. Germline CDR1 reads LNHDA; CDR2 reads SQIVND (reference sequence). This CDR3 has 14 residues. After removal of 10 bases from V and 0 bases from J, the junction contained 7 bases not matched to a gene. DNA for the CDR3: TGTGCCACCCGCGACAGGGGTTCTAACTATGGCTACACCTTC. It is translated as CATRDRGSNYGYTF.

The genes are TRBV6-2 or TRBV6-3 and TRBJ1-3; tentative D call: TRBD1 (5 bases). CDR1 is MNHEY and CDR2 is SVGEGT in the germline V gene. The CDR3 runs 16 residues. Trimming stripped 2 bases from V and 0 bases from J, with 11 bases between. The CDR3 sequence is CASSYTGLRSGNTIYF. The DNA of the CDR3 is TGTGCCAGCAGTTACACGGGACTCCGCTCTGGAAACACCATATATTTT.

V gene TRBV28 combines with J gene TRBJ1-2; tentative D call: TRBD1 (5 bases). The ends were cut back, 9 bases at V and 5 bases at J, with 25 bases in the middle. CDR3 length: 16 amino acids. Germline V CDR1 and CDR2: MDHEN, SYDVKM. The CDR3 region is CASREVRGGRNYGYTF. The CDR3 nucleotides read TGTGCCAGTAGAGAAGTGCGGGGGGGGAGGAATTATGGCTACACCTTC.

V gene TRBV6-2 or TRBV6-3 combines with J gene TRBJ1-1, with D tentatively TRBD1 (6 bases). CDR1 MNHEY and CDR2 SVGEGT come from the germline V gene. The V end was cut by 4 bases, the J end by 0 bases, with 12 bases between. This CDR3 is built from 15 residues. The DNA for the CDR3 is TGTGCCAGCAGTTCCGGACAGATCATGAACACTGAAGCTTTCTTT. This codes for CASSSGQIMNTEAFF.

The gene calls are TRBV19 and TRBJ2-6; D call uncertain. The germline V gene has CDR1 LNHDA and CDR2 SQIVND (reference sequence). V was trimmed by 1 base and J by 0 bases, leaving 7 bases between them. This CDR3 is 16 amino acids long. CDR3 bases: TGTGCCAGTAGTATAGTGGGCCTCTCTGGGGCCAACGTCCTGACTTTC. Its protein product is CASSIVGLSGANVLTF.

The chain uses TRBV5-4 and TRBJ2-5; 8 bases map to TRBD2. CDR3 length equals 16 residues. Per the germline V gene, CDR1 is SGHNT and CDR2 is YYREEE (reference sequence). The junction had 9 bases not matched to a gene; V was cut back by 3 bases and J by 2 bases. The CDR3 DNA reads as TGTGCCAGCAGCTCTGGCGAGCGGGGGCCACAAGAGACCCAGTACTTC. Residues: CASSSGERGPQETQYF. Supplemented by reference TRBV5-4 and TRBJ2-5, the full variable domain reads ETGVTQSPTHLIKTRGQQVTLRCSSQSGHNTVSWYQQALGQGPQFIFQYYREEENGRGNFPPRFSGLQFPNYSSELNVNALELDDSALYLCASSSGERGPQETQYFGPGTRLLVL.

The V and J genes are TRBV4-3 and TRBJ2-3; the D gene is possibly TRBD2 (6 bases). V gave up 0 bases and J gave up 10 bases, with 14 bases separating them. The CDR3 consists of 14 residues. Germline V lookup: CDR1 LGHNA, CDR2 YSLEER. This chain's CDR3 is CASSQDPRDSPQYF. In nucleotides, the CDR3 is TGCGCCAGCAGCCAAGATCCGCGGGACTCACCGCAGTATTTT.

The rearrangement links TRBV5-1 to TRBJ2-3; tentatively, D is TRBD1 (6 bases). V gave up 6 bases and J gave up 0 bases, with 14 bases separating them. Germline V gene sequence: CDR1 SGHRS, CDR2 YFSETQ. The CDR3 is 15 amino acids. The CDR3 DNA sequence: TGCGCCAGCATCATGACAGGAGCTAGCACAGATACGCAGTATTTT. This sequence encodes CASIMTGASTDTQYF.